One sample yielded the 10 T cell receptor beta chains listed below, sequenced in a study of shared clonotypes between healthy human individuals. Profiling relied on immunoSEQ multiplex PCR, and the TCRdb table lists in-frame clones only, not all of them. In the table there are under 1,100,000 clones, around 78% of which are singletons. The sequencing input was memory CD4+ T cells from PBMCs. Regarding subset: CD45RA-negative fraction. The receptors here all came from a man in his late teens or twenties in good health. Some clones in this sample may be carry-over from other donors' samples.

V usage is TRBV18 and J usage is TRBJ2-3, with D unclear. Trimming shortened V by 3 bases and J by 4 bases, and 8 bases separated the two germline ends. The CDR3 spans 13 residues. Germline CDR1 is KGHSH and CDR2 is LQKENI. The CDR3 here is CASSPHPADTQYF. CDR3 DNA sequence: TGTGCCAGCTCACCCCACCCCGCAGATACGCAGTATTTT.

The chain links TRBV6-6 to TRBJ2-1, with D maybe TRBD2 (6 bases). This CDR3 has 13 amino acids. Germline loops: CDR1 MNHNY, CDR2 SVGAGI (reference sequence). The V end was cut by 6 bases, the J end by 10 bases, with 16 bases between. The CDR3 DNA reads TGTGCCAGCAGCCCTGGGGGGAAGCGGGAGCAGTTCTTC. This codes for CASSPGGKREQFF.

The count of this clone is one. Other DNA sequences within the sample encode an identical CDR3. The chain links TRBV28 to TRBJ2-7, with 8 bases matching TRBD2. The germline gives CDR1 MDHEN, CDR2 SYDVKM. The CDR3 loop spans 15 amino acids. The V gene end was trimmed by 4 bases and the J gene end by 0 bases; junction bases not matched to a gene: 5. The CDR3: CASSSPSGSSYEQYF. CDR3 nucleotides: TGTGCCAGCAGTTCTCCGAGCGGGAGCTCCTACGAGCAGTACTTC.

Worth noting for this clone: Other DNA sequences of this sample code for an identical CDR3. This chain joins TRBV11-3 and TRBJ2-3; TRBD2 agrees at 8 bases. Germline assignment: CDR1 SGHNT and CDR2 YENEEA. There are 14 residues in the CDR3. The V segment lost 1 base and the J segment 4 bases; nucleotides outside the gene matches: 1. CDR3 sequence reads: CASSLGLAPDTQYF. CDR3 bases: TGTGCCAGCAGCTTAGGACTAGCGCCAGATACGCAGTATTTT.

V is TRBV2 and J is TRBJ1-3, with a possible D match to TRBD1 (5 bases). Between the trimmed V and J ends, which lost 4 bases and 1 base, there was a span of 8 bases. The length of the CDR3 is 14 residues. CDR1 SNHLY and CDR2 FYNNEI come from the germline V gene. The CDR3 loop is CASSAEGSGNTIYF. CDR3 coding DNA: TGTGCCAGCAGTGCTGAGGGGTCTGGAAACACCATATATTTT.

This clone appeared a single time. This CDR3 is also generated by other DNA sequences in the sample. The CDR3 nucleotides are TGCGCCAGCAGCTTGGTCGGGGCAGATACGCAGTATTTT. It is translated as CASSLVGADTQYF. The rearrangement joins TRBV5-1 to TRBJ2-3; TRBD2 might be the D (5 bases). The CDR3 has 13 amino acids. Trimming took off 0 bases at V and 4 bases at J, with 6 bases between the two ends. Per germline, CDR1 SGHRS and CDR2 YFSETQ.

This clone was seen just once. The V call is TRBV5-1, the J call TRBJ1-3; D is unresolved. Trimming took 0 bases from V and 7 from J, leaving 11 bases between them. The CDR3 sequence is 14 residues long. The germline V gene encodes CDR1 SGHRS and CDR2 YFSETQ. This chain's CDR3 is CASSLGSQVNTIYF. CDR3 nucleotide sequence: TGCGCCAGCAGCTTGGGTTCCCAGGTGAACACCATATATTTT.

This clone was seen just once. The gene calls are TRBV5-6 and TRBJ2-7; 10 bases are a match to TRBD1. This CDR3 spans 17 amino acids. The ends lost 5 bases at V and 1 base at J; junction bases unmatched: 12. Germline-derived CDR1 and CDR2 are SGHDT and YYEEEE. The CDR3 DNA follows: TGTGCCAGCAGTCAGAGACAGGGGGCCCTTGGATCCTACGAGCAGTACTTC. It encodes CASSQRQGALGSYEQYF.

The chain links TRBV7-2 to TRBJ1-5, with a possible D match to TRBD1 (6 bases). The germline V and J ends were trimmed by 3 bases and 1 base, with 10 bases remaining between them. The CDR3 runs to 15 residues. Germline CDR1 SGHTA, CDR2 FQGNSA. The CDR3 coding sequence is TGTGCCAGCAGCTTTGGTGGGGGCAGCAATCAGCCCCAGCATTTT. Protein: CASSFGGGSNQPQHF.

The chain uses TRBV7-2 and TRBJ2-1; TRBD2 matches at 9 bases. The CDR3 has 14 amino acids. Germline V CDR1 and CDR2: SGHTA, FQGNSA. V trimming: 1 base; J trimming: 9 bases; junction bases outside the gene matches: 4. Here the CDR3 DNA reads TGTGCCAGCAGCTTAGAGCGGGAGGCCGGTGAGCAGTTCTTC. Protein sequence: CASSLEREAGEQFF.